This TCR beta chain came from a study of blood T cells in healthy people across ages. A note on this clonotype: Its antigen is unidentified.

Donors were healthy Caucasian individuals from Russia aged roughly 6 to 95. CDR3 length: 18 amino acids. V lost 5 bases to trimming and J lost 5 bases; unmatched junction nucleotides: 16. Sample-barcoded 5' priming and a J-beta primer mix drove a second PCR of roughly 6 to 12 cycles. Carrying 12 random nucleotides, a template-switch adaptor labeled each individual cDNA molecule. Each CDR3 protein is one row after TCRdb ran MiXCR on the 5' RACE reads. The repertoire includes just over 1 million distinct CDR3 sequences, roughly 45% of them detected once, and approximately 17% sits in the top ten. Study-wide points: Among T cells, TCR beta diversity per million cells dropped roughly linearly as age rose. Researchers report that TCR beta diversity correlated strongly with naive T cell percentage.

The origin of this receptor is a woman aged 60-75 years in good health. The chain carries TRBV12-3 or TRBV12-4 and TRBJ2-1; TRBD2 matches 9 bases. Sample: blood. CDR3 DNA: TGTGCCAGCAGTGTTCAGCTTCCTAGGGGCGGGAGGGACAATGAGCAGTTCTTC. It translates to CASSVQLPRGGRDNEQFF.